Listed below are T cell receptor beta chains from one sample, sequenced in a study of shared clonotypes between healthy human individuals. The method was immunoSEQ multiplex PCR; TCRdb's version includes in-frame clones alone and lacks a portion of them. Of 650,000 to 800,000 clones in the sample, 90% to 95% were seen once. Sequencing was done on a sample of naive CD8+ T cells sorted from blood. These receptors were collected from a man aged 30 to 45 in good health. Both conserved end residues are part of each CDR3. Each record gives: D gene, V gene, J gene, clone size, CDR3 protein, CDR3 DNA. The D gene is left open where the match is weak. Size is stated for part of the rows, as once, few or many counts, or as a class when the clone is expanded.

>-|TRBV4-3|TRBJ2-3|few
CASSQDPGGTDTQYF
TGCGCCAGCAGCCAAGATCCTGGGGGCACAGATACGCAGTATTTT
>-|TRBV19|TRBJ2-1|-
CASRVGGVEGEQFF
TGTGCCAGTAGAGTAGGGGGGGTTGAAGGAGAGCAGTTCTTC
>-|TRBV6-5|TRBJ2-1|-
CASSYGNRNEQFF
TGTGCCAGCAGTTACGGTAATCGGAATGAGCAGTTCTTC
>-|TRBV5-6|TRBJ2-1|-
CASQTTPYNEQFF
TGTGCCAGCCAGACTACACCATACAATGAGCAGTTCTTC
>TRBD2|TRBV9|TRBJ2-3|-
CASSVGLAGPTDTQYF
TGTGCCAGCAGCGTAGGACTAGCGGGACCCACAGATACGCAGTATTTT
>TRBD2|TRBV7-6|TRBJ2-1|-
CASSLKRDFNNEQFF
TGTGCCAGCAGCTTAAAGCGGGACTTCAACAATGAGCAGTTCTTC
>-|TRBV6-5|TRBJ2-2|-
CASSYSSVTGELFF
TGTGCCAGCAGTTACTCAAGCGTTACCGGGGAGCTGTTTTTT
>TRBD2|TRBV6-1|TRBJ2-6|-
CASSDPSGLTGANVLTF
TGTGCCAGCAGTGACCCTAGCGGGCTTACTGGGGCCAACGTCCTGACTTTC
>-|TRBV7-9|TRBJ2-5|-
CASSLLRRPPPPKTQYF
TGTGCCAGCAGCTTACTCCGTAGACCCCCACCACCAAAGACCCAGTACTTC
>TRBD2|TRBV27|TRBJ2-3|-
CASRLLAGGGDTQYF
TGTGCCAGCAGACTTCTAGCGGGGGGAGGTGATACGCAGTATTTT
>-|TRBV7-6|TRBJ2-7|-
CASSLYQGYEQYF
TGTGCCAGCAGCTTATACCAGGGGTACGAGCAGTACTTC
>-|TRBV19|TRBJ2-7|-
CASSFRQTYEQYF
TGTGCCAGTAGTTTTAGACAGACCTACGAGCAGTACTTC
>-|TRBV27|TRBJ2-1|once
CASMYRGPYNEQFF
TGTGCCAGTATGTACCGGGGGCCCTACAATGAGCAGTTCTTC
>-|TRBV9|TRBJ2-7|-
CASSVGSGSYEQYF
TGTGCCAGCAGCGTAGGGTCAGGGTCCTACGAGCAGTACTTC
>TRBD2|TRBV11-2|TRBJ2-1|-
CASSLAGGPQDEQFF
TGTGCCAGCAGCTTAGCGGGAGGGCCTCAGGATGAGCAGTTCTTC
>-|TRBV7-9|TRBJ2-2|-
CASSLARGGTGELFF
TGTGCCAGCAGCTTAGCGAGAGGGGGCACCGGGGAGCTGTTTTTT
>-|TRBV20-1|TRBJ2-2|-
CSAPRTGELFF
TGCAGTGCTCCCCGCACCGGGGAGCTGTTTTTT
>-|TRBV27|TRBJ2-1|-
CASTGWSSGPSGVQFF
TGTGCCAGCACCGGCTGGTCGAGCGGGCCCAGTGGGGTGCAGTTCTTC
>-|TRBV28|TRBJ2-7|once
CASSPGDSLSYEQYF
TGTGCCAGCAGTCCGGGGGACAGTCTCTCCTACGAGCAGTACTTC
>-|TRBV7-8|TRBJ2-7|-
CASSHLLAGTQYEQYF
TGTGCCAGCAGCCACCTACTAGCAGGGACGCAGTACGAGCAGTACTTC
>TRBD2|TRBV4-1|TRBJ2-1|once
CASSQIGAGRGDNEQFF
TGCGCCAGCAGCCAGATAGGAGCCGGGAGGGGTGATAATGAGCAGTTCTTC
>TRBD1|TRBV28|TRBJ1-2|few
CASSLQGADGYTF
TGTGCCAGCAGTTTACAGGGGGCCGATGGCTACACCTTC
>TRBD2|TRBV29-1|TRBJ2-3|-
CSVGGTQYF
TGCAGCGTGGGAGGGACGCAGTATTTT
>TRBD1|TRBV11-3|TRBJ2-1|-
CASSFWTGSPHEQFF
TGTGCCAGCAGCTTTTGGACAGGGAGCCCTCATGAGCAGTTCTTC
>-|TRBV7-6|TRBJ2-1|-
CASSLETDFNEQFF
TGTGCCAGCAGCTTAGAAACAGATTTTAATGAGCAGTTCTTC
>-|TRBV27|TRBJ2-7|-
CASSPDSQPDEQYF
TGTGCCAGCAGTCCAGACAGTCAACCCGACGAGCAGTACTTC
>-|TRBV9|TRBJ2-7|-
CASSGPPSHEQYF
TGTGCCAGCAGCGGACCCCCTTCCCACGAGCAGTACTTC
>TRBD2|TRBV10-3|TRBJ2-3|-
CALWRTSGGTDTQYF
TGTGCCCTATGGCGGACTAGCGGGGGCACAGATACGCAGTATTTT
>-|TRBV27|TRBJ2-1|-
CASSGRVSSYNEQFF
TGTGCCAGCAGCGGGCGGGTCAGCTCCTACAATGAGCAGTTCTTC
>TRBD1|TRBV29-1|TRBJ2-5|-
CSVLKGQIPETQYF
TGCAGCGTCCTCAAGGGACAGATCCCCGAGACCCAGTACTTC
>-|TRBV6-1|TRBJ2-1|-
CASSEATGTTYNEQFF
TGTGCCAGCAGTGAAGCGACCGGGACAACCTACAATGAGCAGTTCTTC
>-|TRBV18|TRBJ2-1|-
CASSPLTRRDTTFF
TGTGCCAGCTCACCACTGACCCGCCGGGACACTACGTTCTTC
>TRBD1|TRBV10-2|TRBJ1-2|once
CASSGYGQGGVYGYTF
TGCGCCAGCAGTGGTTACGGACAGGGAGGGGTATATGGCTACACCTTC
>-|TRBV5-1|TRBJ2-1|-
CASSSGPSLYNEQFF
TGCGCCAGCAGCTCGGGGCCTAGCCTTTACAATGAGCAGTTCTTC
>-|TRBV6-5|TRBJ1-1|-
CASSYSAGARVAFF
TGTGCCAGCAGTTACTCGGCGGGCGCTCGTGTGGCTTTCTTT
>-|TRBV9|TRBJ2-2|-
CASSVARGTPNTGELFF
TGTGCCAGCAGCGTAGCCCGGGGGACTCCAAACACCGGGGAGCTGTTTTTT
>-|TRBV7-9|TRBJ2-1|-
CASDGKTRNEQFF
TGTGCCAGCGATGGAAAGACACGAAATGAGCAGTTCTTC
>-|TRBV9|TRBJ2-2|-
CASSVDLDGTNTGELFF
TGTGCCAGCAGCGTAGATTTGGACGGAACGAACACCGGGGAGCTGTTTTTT
>-|TRBV4-1|TRBJ2-1|-
CASSQDGIADYSYNEQFF
TGCGCCAGCAGCCAAGATGGGATAGCGGATTACTCCTACAATGAGCAGTTCTTC
>-|TRBV10-3|TRBJ2-2|-
CAISEASLAGELFF
TGTGCCATCAGTGAGGCGAGCTTGGCCGGGGAGCTGTTTTTT
>TRBD1|TRBV6-6|TRBJ2-3|-
CASVQGGTDTQYF
TGTGCCAGCGTACAGGGGGGCACAGATACGCAGTATTTT
>-|TRBV9|TRBJ2-1|-
CASSVGRDEQFF
TGTGCCAGCAGCGTCGGTAGAGATGAGCAGTTCTTC
>TRBD2|TRBV11-2|TRBJ2-7|-
CATQPGGTEQYF
TGTGCCACCCAACCGGGGGGGACCGAGCAGTACTTC
>-|TRBV7-9|TRBJ2-7|few
CASSLVGQPPMYF
TGTGCCAGCAGCTTAGTTGGACAGCCTCCTATGTACTTC
>TRBD1|TRBV5-1|TRBJ2-7|-
CASSLAQGVPSYEQYF
TGCGCCAGCAGCTTGGCACAGGGGGTACCCTCCTACGAGCAGTACTTC
>TRBD1|TRBV5-8|TRBJ2-1|-
CASSIRTGVCNEQFF
TGTGCCAGCAGCATCCGGACAGGGGTTTGCAATGAGCAGTTCTTC
>-|TRBV5-5|TRBJ1-2|-
CASRSFDDYGYTF
TGTGCCTCAAGATCCTTTGACGACTATGGCTACACCTTC
>TRBD2|TRBV4-1|TRBJ2-7|-
CASSQDTSGTYEQYF
TGCGCCAGCAGCCAAGATACTAGCGGAACATACGAGCAGTACTTC
>TRBD2|TRBV7-8|TRBJ2-3|-
CASSSPLAGDDTQYF
TGTGCCAGCAGCAGCCCTCTGGCGGGAGATGATACGCAGTATTTT
>TRBD2|TRBV5-4|TRBJ2-7|-
CASSWNTGTSGRVHEQYF
TGTGCCAGCAGCTGGAACACCGGGACTAGCGGGAGGGTACACGAGCAGTACTTC
>TRBD2|TRBV28|TRBJ2-2|-
CASRGTSGSPGELFF
TGTGCCAGCAGAGGGACTAGCGGGAGCCCCGGGGAGCTGTTTTTT
>-|TRBV5-1|TRBJ1-2|-
CASSLRAGTNYGYTF
TGCGCCAGCAGCTTGCGGGCAGGAACTAACTATGGCTACACCTTC
>TRBD2|TRBV6-6|TRBJ2-2|once
CASSPSGSGRGELFF
TGTGCCAGCAGTCCCTCGGGGAGCGGGAGAGGGGAGCTGTTTTTT
>TRBD2|TRBV10-2|TRBJ2-7|once
CASTGTSGYEQYF
TGCGCCAGCACCGGGACTAGCGGTTACGAGCAGTACTTC
>-|TRBV9|TRBJ2-7|once
CASSVGVTEGYEQYF
TGTGCCAGCAGCGTAGGTGTGACAGAGGGCTACGAGCAGTACTTC
>-|TRBV27|TRBJ2-5|-
CASSNRVETQYF
TGTGCCAGCAGTAACAGGGTTGAGACCCAGTACTTC
>TRBD2|TRBV7-9|TRBJ2-5|-
CASSDGLAETQYF
TGTGCCAGCAGCGATGGACTAGCGGAGACCCAGTACTTC
>TRBD1|TRBV28|TRBJ2-7|-
CASSFRDRGGEQYF
TGTGCCAGCAGTTTCCGTGACAGGGGGGGTGAGCAGTACTTC